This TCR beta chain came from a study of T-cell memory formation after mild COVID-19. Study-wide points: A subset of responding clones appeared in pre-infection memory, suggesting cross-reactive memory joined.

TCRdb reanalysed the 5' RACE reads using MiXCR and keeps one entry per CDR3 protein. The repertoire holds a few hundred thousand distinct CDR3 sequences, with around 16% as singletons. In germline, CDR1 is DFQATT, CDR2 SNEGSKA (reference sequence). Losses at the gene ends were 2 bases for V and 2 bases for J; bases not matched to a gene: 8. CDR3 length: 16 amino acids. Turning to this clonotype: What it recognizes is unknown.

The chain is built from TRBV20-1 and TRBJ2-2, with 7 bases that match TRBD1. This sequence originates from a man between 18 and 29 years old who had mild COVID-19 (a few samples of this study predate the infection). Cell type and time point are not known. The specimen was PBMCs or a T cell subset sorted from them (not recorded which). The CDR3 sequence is CSARIRGQLNTGELFF. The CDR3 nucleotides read TGCAGTGCTAGAATCAGGGGACAGCTAAACACCGGGGAGCTGTTTTTT.